The text below deals with one T cell receptor beta chain. These data are taken from a study of T cell responses to AZD1222 COVID-19 vaccine. TCRdb's table, derived via immunoSEQ multiplex PCR, lists solely in-frame clones and lacks some. This table holds tens of thousands of clones, more than 90% found once. The sequencing used peripheral blood, collected on day 0 of AZD1222 vaccination. This clonotype was sampled from an adult in good health.

CDR3 amino acids: CASRQTGTSGNTIYF. The CDR3 DNA is TGCGCCAGCCGCCAGACAGGGACCTCTGGAAACACCATATATTTT. The J gene is TRBJ1-3, the V gene TRBV5-1, with 7 bases aligning to TRBD1. The CDR3 is 15 amino acids. Per germline, CDR1 SGHRS and CDR2 YFSETQ. Trimming cost V 7 bases and J 0 bases; bases outside gene matches: 7. Filled out from reference TRBV5-1 and TRBJ1-3, the complete variable domain reads KAGVTQTPRYLIKTRGQQVTLSCSPISGHRSVSWYQQTPGQGLQFLFEYFSETQRNKGNFPGRFSGRQFSNSRSEMNVSTLELGDSALYLCASRQTGTSGNTIYFGEGSWLTVV.